The present entry profiles one T cell receptor (beta chain) with its context. Authors' methods: How many nucleated cells were present was estimated from reference gene primer amplification. The assay was immunoSEQ multiplex PCR, and TCRdb's table has in-frame clones only and misses some. D and trimming were read from the DNA, whereas the V and J calls and clone size are those reported in that table. The table records roughly 190,000 clones, roughly nine tenths of them present only once. This sample stems from a study of blood T cell repertoires in COVID-19. The CDR3 has 13 residues. With 5 bases clipped from V and 4 bases from J, the junction kept 2 bases outside the gene matches. Germline CDR1 and CDR2: KGHSH and LQKENI.

Sequenced: PBMCs or T cells enriched from blood (not recorded which). The TCR was taken from a woman younger than 45 who had recovered from COVID-19. The rearrangement uses TRBV18 and TRBJ2-5, with 9 bases aligning to TRBD1. The CDR3 DNA follows: TGTGCCAGCTCATCGGGACAGGGAGAGACCCAGTACTTC. Translating it yields CASSSGQGETQYF.